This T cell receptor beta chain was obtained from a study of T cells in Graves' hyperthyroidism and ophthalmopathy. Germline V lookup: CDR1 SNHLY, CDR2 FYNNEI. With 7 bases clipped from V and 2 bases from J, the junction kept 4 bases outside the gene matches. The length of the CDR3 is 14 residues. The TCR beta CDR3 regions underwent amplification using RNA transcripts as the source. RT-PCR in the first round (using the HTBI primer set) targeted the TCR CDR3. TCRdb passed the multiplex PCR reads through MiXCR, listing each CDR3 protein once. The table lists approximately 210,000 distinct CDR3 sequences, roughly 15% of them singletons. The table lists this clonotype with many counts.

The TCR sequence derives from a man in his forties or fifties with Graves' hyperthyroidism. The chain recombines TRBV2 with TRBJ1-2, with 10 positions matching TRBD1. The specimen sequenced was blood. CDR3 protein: CASNRQGANYGYTF. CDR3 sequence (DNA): TGTGCCAGCAACCGACAGGGGGCGAACTATGGCTACACCTTC.